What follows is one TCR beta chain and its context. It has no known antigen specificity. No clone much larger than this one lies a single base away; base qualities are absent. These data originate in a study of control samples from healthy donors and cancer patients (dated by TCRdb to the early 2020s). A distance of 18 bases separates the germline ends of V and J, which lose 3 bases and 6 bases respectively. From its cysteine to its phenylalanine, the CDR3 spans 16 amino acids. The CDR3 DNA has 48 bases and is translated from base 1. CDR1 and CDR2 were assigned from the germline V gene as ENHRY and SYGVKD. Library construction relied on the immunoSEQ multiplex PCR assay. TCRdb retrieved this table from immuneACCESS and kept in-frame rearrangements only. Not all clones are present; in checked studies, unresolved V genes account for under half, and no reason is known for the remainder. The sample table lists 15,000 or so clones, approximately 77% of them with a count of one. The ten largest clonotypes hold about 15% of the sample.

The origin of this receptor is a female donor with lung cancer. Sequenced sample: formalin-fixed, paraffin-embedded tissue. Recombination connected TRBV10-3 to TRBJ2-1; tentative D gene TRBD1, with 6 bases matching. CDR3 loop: CAISDGGPQGVNEQFF. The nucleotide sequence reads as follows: TGTGCCATCAGTGATGGGGGCCCCCAAGGGGTCAATGAGCAGTTCTTC.